This T cell receptor beta chain was captured in a study of T cells after yellow fever vaccination (dated by TCRdb to the late 2010s). Regarding the complete study: Libraries from fractions with low cell numbers were prepared with the SMART-Seq v4 Ultra Low Input RNA kit. Blood samples were taken at several timepoints before and after primary and secondary immunization, and bulk PBMC replicates and cell subsets were isolated. Two healthy male donors, one aged 18 to 30 and one aged 30 to 40 years, were included in the cohort. Bulk TCR alpha and beta repertoires were sequenced longitudinally to track T-cell clones before and after primary and booster YFV17D yellow fever vaccination.

The treatment or condition label on this specimen signifies: live attenuated yellow fever vaccine strain. Two biological replicates of bulk PBMCs were collected at each blood-draw timepoint. A standard Ficoll-Paque protocol was used to isolate PBMCs from peripheral blood. TriZol was used to extract RNA from bulk PBMCs, CD4 and CD8 fractions, and dextramer-positive and dextramer-negative fractions. General conclusions and limits of the study: FACS-sorted repertoires could contain abundant contaminating clonotypes from the bulk population, so computational filtering was required. Most clones expanded after primary vaccination were re-detected after the booster (approximately 95% of CD4 and about nine tenths of CD8), suggesting broad memory maintenance. A small fraction of clonotypes appeared in both the CD4 and CD8 compartments, likely as a result of convergent recombination. The study included only a couple of donors, which limits how far the findings can be generalized. The secondary T-cell response was found to be weaker but faster than the primary response, with a peak reached on day 5 rather than on day 15.

Reading from cysteine to phenylalanine, the CDR3 counts 13 amino acids. The sequence is cut down to CDR3 DNA, 39 bases in frame from base 1. Sequencing was carried out with an Illumina NovaSeq 6000. TCR cDNA was synthesized by 5'RACE template switching, through which a universal primer site and unique molecular identifiers were introduced. cDNA synthesis was primed from both the TCR alpha and TCR beta constant segments. Two PCR steps were used to amplify libraries, with sample barcodes and sequencing adapters being added in the second step. Sequencing of libraries was performed on Illumina HiSeq 2500 (2x100 bp) or NovaSeq (2x150 bp). The study's processing was this. Demultiplexing of reads and collapsing into UMI consensus sequences were performed with MIGEC, and V(D)J alignment was carried out with MiXCR. Vaccine-responding clonotypes were defined with edgeR using replicate PBMC samples, requiring FDR below 0.01 and a log2 fold change above 5 up to day 15. Bulk clonotypes were assigned CD4 or CD8 identity according to which sequenced CD4 or CD8 repertoire held them at higher abundance. The raw public data were reprocessed by TCRdb itself: fastp quality trimming at Q25, MiXCR clonotype calling, in-frame beta chains only. Here each entry gathers all rows of one CDR3 protein and keeps the most common genes and DNA. Here the V and J calls rest on TCRdb's processing, not on the authors' analysis. The sample includes approximately 330,000 distinct CDR3 sequences, with 4.1% observed a single time. The top ten clonotypes cover 20% to 25% of the sample.

Only a few counts were recorded for this clonotype. This receptor's antigen is unknown. One end of the junction is discordant with germline, which a read error may explain. The sequencing here drew on PBMCs, taken 5 days after the yellow fever booster vaccination. This clonotype was obtained from a man between 18 and 29 years old who received the YFV17D yellow fever vaccine. The chain uses TRBV12-3 or TRBV12-4 and TRBJ1-6, with the D gene uncertain. Here the CDR3 is given as CASTLGSSSPLHF. The base sequence is TGTGCCAGCACTTTAGGTTCCAGTTCACCCCTCCACTTT.